Here is one T cell receptor beta chain with its context. The target of this receptor is not known. No clone much larger than this one lies a single base away; base qualities are absent. The germline V and J ends show losses of 5 bases and 4 bases respectively, and no gene match explains 7 bases of the junction. Taken from the germline V gene, the CDR1 and CDR2 loops are SNHLY and FYNNEI. The CDR3 spans 15 residues, from the cysteine through the phenylalanine. The CDR3 DNA has 45 bases and is translated from base 1. This entry belongs to a study of shared clonotypes between healthy human individuals (dated by TCRdb to about 2020). Context from the whole study: Three men and a couple of women, aged 18 to 49 years, made up the cohort. Per donor, three plates each were used for CD4 naive and CD4 memory, two for CD8 naive, and one for CD8 memory. Blood TCR repertoires of a handful of healthy adults were deeply sequenced to estimate repertoire size and the extent of clonotype sharing between individuals. Different laboratories and diverse techniques were used to prepare libraries and sequence TCR repertoires, to increase sequencing depth and limit assay-specific biases. Per donor, leukapheresis produced somewhere between about 0.9 and 10 billion PBMCs. The full study reports these points: Compared with non-shared clonotypes, the clonotypes found in all four sorted-subset donors had higher generation probabilities. Sampling was restricted to blood, and TCR repertoires in tissues likely differ from the TCR repertoires found in blood. Naive subsets generally had larger estimated clonotype richness than memory subsets. Pairwise subsampling indicated that sequencing depth was expected to affect the degree of clonotype sharing among donors. About 4.5% of naive CD4, roughly 3.6% of naive CD8, approximately 2.2% of memory CD4, and approximately 0.39% of memory CD8 clonotypes were shared across a few donors. Because the study included a small number of donors, the genetic and exposure-history diversity represented was limited. Incomplete sequencing was indicated by rarefaction of sorted-subset datasets, despite the large sequencing depth.

The donors were healthy, HIV-negative adults who had no recently reported acute infections or vaccinations. Every donor was a Caucasian adult living in Nashville, Tennessee, USA. CD4+ T cells were enriched through magnetic negative selection, after which naive cells were positively selected on CD45RA and the remaining negative fraction served as the memory subset. Blood was obtained by leukapheresis, after which PBMCs were separated by Ficoll-Histopaque density gradient centrifugation and cryopreserved in liquid nitrogen vapor phase. Analytical flow cytometry was used to check the purity and quantity of every magnetically sorted T cell population. Genomic DNA was isolated from each sorted fraction and quantified by UV absorbance on a Nanodrop 2000c. TCR CDR3 regions were amplified from genomic DNA by multiplex PCR using the deep immunoSEQ assay. Genomic DNA extracted from each cell subset was distributed evenly over all wells of several immunoSEQ 96-well plates, and each plate served as one replicate. For sorted subsets, 200 to 250 ng genomic DNA, equal to about 30,000 T cell genomes, was loaded into each replicate PCR. The purified libraries were quantified using a Qubit 3.0 fluorometer, sized with a Bioanalyzer 2100, and then quantified again using the KAPA Library Quantification kit. Every immunoSEQ 96-well plate was sequenced on a dedicated single-read 150-cycle Illumina NextSeq 550 flow cell. The authors' pipeline ran thus. Because only junctional sequences without quality scores were contained in the immunoSEQ output, filtering matching that applied to full-length reads could not be performed. Sequences were annotated with PyIR, a Python wrapper for IgBLAST v1.9, and V/J genes and CDR3 were assigned using IMGT germline references. Reads were removed for weak V/J assignments (E-value above 1e-6), missing CDR3, stop codons, out-of-frame junctions, or ambiguous translated residues. V3J clonotypes were defined as sequences sharing the same inferred V gene, J gene, and CDR3 amino acid sequence. Percentage overlap between repertoires was computed as shared unique clonotypes divided by the size of the smaller repertoire. Repertoire richness was assessed with RTK rarefaction, the Chao1 estimator, and Recon v2.1 estimates of unobserved clonotypes. Generation probabilities were computed with OLGA for all TCRbeta clonotypes obtained by the gDNA method from several donors. The table was pulled from immuneACCESS by TCRdb, which kept in-frame rearrangements only. Such tables lose some clones; where checked, under half of the loss comes from unresolved V genes, and the rest has no known cause. V and J calls and clone size are as listed in that table; D and trimming were resolved from the DNA. The sample table lists around 1.6 million clones, 95% to 99% of them with a count of one. Jointly, the top ten make up 0.45% of the sample.

The chain is made from TRBV2 and TRBJ2-3, with TRBD1 matching 9 junction bases. The sequenced sample consisted of naive CD4+ T cells sorted from blood. The cell subset or site label, read with the paper, signifies: CD45RA+ positively selected. This receptor was taken from a man in his thirties or forties in good health. The bases are TGTGCCAGCAGTCGAGACAGGGGGAAGGCAGATACGCAGTATTTT. Its coded protein is CASSRDRGKADTQYF. Beyond the CDR3, the reference TRBV2 and TRBJ2-3 genes provide the residues; the full variable domain reads: EPEVTQTPSHQVTQMGQEVILRCVPISNHLYFYWYRQILGQKVEFLVSFYNNEISEKSEIFDDQFSVERPDGSNFTLKIRSTKLEDSAMYFCASSRDRGKADTQYFGPGTRLTVL.